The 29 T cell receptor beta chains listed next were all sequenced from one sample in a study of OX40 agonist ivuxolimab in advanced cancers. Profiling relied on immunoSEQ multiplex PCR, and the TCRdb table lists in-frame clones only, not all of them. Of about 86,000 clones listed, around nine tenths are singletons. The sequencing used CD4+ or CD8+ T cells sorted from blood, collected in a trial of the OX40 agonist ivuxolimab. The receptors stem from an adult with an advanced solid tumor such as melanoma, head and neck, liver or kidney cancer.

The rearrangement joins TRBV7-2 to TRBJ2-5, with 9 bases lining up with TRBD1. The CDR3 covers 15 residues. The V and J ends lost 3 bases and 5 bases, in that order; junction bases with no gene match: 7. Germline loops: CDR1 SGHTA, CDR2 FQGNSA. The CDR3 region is CASSLYRGLGETQYF. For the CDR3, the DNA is TGTGCCAGCAGCTTGTACAGGGGGCTGGGGGAGACCCAGTACTTC.

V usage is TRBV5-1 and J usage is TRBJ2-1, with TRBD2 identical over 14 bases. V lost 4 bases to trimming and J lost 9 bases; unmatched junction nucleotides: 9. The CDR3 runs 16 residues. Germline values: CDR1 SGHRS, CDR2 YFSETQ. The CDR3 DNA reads TGCGCCAGCAGCCAACCCGGGACTAGCGGGAGAGGTGAGCAGTTCTTC. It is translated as CASSQPGTSGRGEQFF.

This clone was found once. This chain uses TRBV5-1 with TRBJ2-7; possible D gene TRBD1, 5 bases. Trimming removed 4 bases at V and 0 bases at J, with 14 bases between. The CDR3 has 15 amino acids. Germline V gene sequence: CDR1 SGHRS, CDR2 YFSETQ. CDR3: CASSSPDILSYEQYF. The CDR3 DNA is TGCGCCAGCAGCAGCCCGGACATTCTCTCCTACGAGCAGTACTTC.

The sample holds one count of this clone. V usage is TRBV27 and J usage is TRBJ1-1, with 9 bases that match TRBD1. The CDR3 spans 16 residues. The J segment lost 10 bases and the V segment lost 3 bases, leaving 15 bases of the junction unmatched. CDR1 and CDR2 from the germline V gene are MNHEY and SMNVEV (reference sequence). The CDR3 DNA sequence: TGTGCCAGCAGTTTGACCCCACAGGGGGCGCAGTCTGTAGCTTTCTTT. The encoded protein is CASSLTPQGAQSVAFF.

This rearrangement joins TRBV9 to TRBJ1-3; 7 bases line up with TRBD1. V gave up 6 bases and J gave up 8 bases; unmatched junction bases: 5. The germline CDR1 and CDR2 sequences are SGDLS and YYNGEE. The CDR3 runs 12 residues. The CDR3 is CASTRQGDTIYF. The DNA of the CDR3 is TGTGCCAGCACCCGACAGGGAGACACCATATATTTT.

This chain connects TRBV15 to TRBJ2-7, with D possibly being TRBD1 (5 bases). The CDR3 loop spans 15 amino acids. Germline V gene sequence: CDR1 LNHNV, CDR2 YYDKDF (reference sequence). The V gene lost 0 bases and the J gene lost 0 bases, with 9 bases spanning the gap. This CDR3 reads CATSRDRVSSYEQYF. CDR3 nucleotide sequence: TGTGCCACCAGCAGAGACAGGGTCAGCTCCTACGAGCAGTACTTC.

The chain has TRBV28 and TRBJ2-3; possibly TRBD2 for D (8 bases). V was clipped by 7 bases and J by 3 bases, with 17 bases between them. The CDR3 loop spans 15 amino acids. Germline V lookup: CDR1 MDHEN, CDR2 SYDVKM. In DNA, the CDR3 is TGTGCCAGCAAGTCGGGAGGGGGCGAAACAGATACGCAGTATTTT. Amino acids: CASKSGGGETDTQYF.

The CDR3 loop reads CASRPGQGNTIYF. CDR3 DNA sequence: TGTGCCAGCAGACCCGGACAGGGAAACACCATATATTTT. The gene calls are TRBV6-5 and TRBJ1-3; D is perhaps TRBD1 (6 bases). V lost 6 bases, J lost 4 bases, and 10 bases lay in between. Germline values: CDR1 MNHEY, CDR2 SVGAGI. The CDR3 contains 13 residues.

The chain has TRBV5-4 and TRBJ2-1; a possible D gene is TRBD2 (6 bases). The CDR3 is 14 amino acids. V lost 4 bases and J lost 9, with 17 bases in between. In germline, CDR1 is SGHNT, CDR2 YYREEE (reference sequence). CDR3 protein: CASSLVSVRGEQFF. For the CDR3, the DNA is TGTGCCAGCAGCCTGGTATCGGTGCGGGGTGAGCAGTTCTTC.

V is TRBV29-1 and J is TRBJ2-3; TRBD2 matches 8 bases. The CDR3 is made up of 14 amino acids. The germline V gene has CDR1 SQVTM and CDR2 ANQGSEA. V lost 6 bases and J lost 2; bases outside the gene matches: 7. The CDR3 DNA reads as TGCAGCGTCGTCACTAGCGGAGACACAGATACGCAGTATTTT. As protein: CSVVTSGDTDTQYF.

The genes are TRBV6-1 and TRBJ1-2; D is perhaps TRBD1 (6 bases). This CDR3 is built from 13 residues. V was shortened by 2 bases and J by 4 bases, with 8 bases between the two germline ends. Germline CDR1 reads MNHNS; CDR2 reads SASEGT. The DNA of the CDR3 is TGTGCCAGCAGTGAACGGGACACCTATGGCTACACCTTC. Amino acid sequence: CASSERDTYGYTF.

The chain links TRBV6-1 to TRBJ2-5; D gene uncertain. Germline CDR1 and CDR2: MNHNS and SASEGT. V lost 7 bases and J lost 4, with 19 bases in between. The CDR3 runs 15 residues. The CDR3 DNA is TGTGCCAGCACCTGGCCGTTAATACTCGGAGAGACCCAGTACTTC. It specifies CASTWPLILGETQYF.

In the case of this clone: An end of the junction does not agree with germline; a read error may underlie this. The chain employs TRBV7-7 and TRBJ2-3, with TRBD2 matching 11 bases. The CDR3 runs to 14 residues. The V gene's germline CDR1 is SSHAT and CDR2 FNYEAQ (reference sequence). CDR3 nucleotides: TGTGCTAGCAGCCTGGGGCTAGCGGGGGGTACGCAGTATTTT. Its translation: CASSLGLAGGTQYF.

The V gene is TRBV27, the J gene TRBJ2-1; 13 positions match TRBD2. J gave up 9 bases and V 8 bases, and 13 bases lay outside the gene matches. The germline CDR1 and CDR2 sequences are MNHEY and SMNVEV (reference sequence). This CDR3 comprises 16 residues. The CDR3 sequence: CASRTMTSGGNREQFF. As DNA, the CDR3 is TGTGCCAGCCGGACCATGACTAGCGGGGGGAATCGTGAGCAGTTCTTC.

CDR3 in DNA: TGTGCCATCAGTGAGTCTGGGGGGTCAGGAGCCAAAAACATTCAGTACTTC. This encodes CAISESGGSGAKNIQYF. V usage is TRBV10-3 and J usage is TRBJ2-4, with D possibly TRBD2 on 6 matching bases. The CDR3 loop spans 17 amino acids. Per germline, CDR1 ENHRY and CDR2 SYGVKD. Trimming stripped 0 bases from V and 0 bases from J, with 12 bases between.

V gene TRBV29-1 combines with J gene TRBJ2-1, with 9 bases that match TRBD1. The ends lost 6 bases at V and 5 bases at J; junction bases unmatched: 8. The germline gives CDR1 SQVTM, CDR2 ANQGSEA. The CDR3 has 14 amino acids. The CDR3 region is CSVLQGASNNEQFF. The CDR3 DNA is TGCAGCGTCCTACAGGGGGCCTCAAACAATGAGCAGTTCTTC.

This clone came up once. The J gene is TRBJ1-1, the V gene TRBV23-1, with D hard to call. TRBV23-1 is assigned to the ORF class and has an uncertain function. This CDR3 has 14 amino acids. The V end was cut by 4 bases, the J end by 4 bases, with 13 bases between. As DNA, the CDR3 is TGCGCCAGCAGTCTAGAGGTATTGGCCACTGAAGCTTTCTTT. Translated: CASSLEVLATEAFF.

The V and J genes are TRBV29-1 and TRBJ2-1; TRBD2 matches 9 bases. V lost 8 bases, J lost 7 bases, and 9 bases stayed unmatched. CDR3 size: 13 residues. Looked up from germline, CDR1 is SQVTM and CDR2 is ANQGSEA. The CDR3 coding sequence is TGCAGCTTCGGACTAGCGACGCGGAATGAGCAGTTCTTC. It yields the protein CSFGLATRNEQFF.

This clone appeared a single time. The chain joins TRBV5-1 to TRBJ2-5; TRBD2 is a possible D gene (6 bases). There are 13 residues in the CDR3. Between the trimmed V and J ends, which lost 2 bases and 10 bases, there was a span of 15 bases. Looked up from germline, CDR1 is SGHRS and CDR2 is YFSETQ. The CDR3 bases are TGCGCCAGCAGCTTCGGGCAGGGAGGAGACCAGTACTTC. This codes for CASSFGQGGDQYF.

Written as DNA, the CDR3 is TGTGCCAGCAGTTTCCACGGGACACTGAACCAGTTCTTC. Translation: CASSFHGTLNQFF. This chain links TRBV27 with TRBJ2-1, with TRBD1 as a possible D gene (6 bases). Germline CDR1 is MNHEY and CDR2 is SMNVEV (reference sequence). The CDR3 length is 13 residues. With 3 bases removed from V and 13 bases from J, the gap between germline ends came to 16 bases.

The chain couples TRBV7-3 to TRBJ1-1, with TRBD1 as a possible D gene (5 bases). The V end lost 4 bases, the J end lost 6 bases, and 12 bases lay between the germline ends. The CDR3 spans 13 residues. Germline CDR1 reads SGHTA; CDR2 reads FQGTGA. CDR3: CASSSGISSEAFF. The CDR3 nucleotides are TGTGCCAGCAGCTCAGGGATAAGCTCTGAAGCTTTCTTT.

The CDR3 sequence: CASSLTGSYEQYF. The CDR3 DNA reads as TGCGCCAGCAGCTTGACAGGCTCCTACGAGCAGTACTTC. The chain recombines TRBV5-1 with TRBJ2-7; D might be TRBD1 (5 bases). V lost 1 base and J 0 bases, leaving 5 bases between the germline ends. Germline assignment: CDR1 SGHRS and CDR2 YFSETQ. The CDR3 has 13 amino acids.

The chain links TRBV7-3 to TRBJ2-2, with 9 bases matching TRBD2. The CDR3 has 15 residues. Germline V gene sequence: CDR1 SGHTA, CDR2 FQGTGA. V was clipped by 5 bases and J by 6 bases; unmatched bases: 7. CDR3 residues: CASSIVASGAGELFF. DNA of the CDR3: TGTGCCAGCAGCATAGTGGCTAGCGGGGCCGGGGAGCTGTTTTTT.

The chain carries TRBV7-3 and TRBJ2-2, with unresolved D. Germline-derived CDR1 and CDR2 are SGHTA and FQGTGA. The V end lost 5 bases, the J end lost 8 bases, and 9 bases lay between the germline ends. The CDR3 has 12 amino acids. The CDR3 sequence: CASSNSGGELFF. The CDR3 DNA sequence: TGTGCCAGCAGCAATTCCGGGGGGGAGCTGTTTTTT.

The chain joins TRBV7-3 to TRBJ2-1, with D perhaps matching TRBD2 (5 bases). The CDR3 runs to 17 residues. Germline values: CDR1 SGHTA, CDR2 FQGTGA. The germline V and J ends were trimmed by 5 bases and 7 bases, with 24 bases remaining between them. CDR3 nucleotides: TGTGCCAGCAGCCGAACTGGAGCGGCTCAAGACGCGAATGAGCAGTTCTTC. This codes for CASSRTGAAQDANEQFF.

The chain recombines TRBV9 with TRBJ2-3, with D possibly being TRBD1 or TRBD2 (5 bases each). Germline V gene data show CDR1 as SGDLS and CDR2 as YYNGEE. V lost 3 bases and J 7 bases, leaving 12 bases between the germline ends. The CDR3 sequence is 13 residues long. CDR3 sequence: CASSEGTTNTQYF. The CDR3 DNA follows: TGTGCCAGCAGCGAGGGGACCACTAATACGCAGTATTTT.

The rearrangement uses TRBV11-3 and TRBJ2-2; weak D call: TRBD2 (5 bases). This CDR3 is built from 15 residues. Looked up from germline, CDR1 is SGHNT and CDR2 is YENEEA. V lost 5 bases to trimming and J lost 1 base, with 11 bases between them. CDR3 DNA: TGTGCCAGCAGCGCCTCGGGAATGAACACCGGGGAGCTGTTTTTT. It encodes CASSASGMNTGELFF.

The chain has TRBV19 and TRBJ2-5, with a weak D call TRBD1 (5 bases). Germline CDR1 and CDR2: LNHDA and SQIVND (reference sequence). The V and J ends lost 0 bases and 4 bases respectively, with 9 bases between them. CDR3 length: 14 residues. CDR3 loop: CASSIDYRGETQYF. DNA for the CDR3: TGTGCCAGTAGTATAGATTATAGGGGAGAGACCCAGTACTTC.

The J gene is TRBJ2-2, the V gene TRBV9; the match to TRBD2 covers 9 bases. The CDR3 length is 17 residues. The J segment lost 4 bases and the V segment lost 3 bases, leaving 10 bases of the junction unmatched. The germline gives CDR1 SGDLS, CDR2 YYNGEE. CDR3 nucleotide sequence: TGTGCCAGCAGCGGGGGACTGGCGGGAGGGCCCACCGGGGAGCTGTTTTTT. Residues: CASSGGLAGGPTGELFF.